A selection of T cell receptor beta chains follows, all from one sample in a study of identifying expanded T cells in peripheral blood. Assay used: immunoSEQ multiplex PCR; TCRdb lists only in-frame clones, some missing. Of more than 50,000 clones in the sample, about four fifths are singletons; the top ten hold about a fifth. The sequencing sample was made of blood. The receptors shown here come from a person between 18 and 70 years old in good health. Each CDR3 is given with its conserved first and last residue. D genes are given only for firm matches. Rows give clone size only sometimes, using once, few, many, or a class for an expanded clone.

CDR3 DNA: TGTGCCTGGAGTTCACAAGGGGGTGGCTATGGCTACACCTTC; CDR3 protein: CAWSSQGGGYGYTF; D gene: .; J gene: TRBJ1-2; V gene: TRBV30; clone size: once
CDR3 DNA: TGTGCCAGCAGCGCCTGGCAGACTAGCAATCAGCCCCAGCATTTT; CDR3 protein: CASSAWQTSNQPQHF; D gene: .; J gene: TRBJ1-5; V gene: TRBV5-6; clone size: .
CDR3 DNA: TGTGCCTGGAGGCCCGGACAGGGGGTCTACAATGAGCAGTTCTTC; CDR3 protein: CAWRPGQGVYNEQFF; D gene: TRBD1; J gene: TRBJ2-1; V gene: TRBV30; clone size: .
CDR3 DNA: TGTGCCAGCAGTTACTCACGGGACACTGAAGCTTTCTTT; CDR3 protein: CASSYSRDTEAFF; D gene: .; J gene: TRBJ1-1; V gene: TRBV6-6; clone size: .
CDR3 DNA: TGTGCCAGTAGTATTCAACTTAATGAAAAACTGTTTTTT; CDR3 protein: CASSIQLNEKLFF; D gene: .; J gene: TRBJ1-4; V gene: TRBV19; clone size: .
CDR3 DNA: TGTGCCAGCAGCGTAGAAGGTAGCGGGGGGGAAAACGCGCAGTATTTT; CDR3 protein: CASSVEGSGGENAQYF; D gene: TRBD2; J gene: TRBJ2-3; V gene: TRBV9; clone size: .
CDR3 DNA: TGTGCCAGCAGTGAAGTAACTAGCGGGGCAGTGAGGTATTTT; CDR3 protein: CASSEVTSGAVRYF; D gene: TRBD2; J gene: TRBJ2-3; V gene: TRBV6-1; clone size: .
CDR3 DNA: TGTGCCAGCAGCCAAGTGATGGAAAGCTCTGGGGCCAACGTCCTGACTTTC; CDR3 protein: CASSQVMESSGANVLTF; D gene: .; J gene: TRBJ2-6; V gene: TRBV4-2; clone size: .
CDR3 DNA: TGTGCCAGCAGCTTAGATCCGGCCGTGACCCAGTACTTC; CDR3 protein: CASSLDPAVTQYF; D gene: .; J gene: TRBJ2-5; V gene: TRBV11-3; clone size: .
CDR3 DNA: TGTGCCAGTAGCACCGACAGGGTTGGTGGCTACACCTTC; CDR3 protein: CASSTDRVGGYTF; D gene: TRBD1; J gene: TRBJ1-2; V gene: TRBV19; clone size: .
CDR3 DNA: TGTGCCAGCAGCCCGGGACTGAGTCAGCCCCAGCATTTT; CDR3 protein: CASSPGLSQPQHF; D gene: .; J gene: TRBJ1-5; V gene: TRBV5-4; clone size: .
CDR3 DNA: TGTGCCAGCAGTTGCAGGGTTCAGGGCACAGATACGCAGTATTTT; CDR3 protein: CASSCRVQGTDTQYF; D gene: .; J gene: TRBJ2-3; V gene: TRBV6-7; clone size: once
CDR3 DNA: TGTGCCAGCTCACTATCCGCTAGAGGGGAAATCTACGAGCAGTACTTC; CDR3 protein: CASSLSARGEIYEQYF; D gene: .; J gene: TRBJ2-7; V gene: TRBV18; clone size: few
CDR3 DNA: TGTGCCTGGAGTAAGACAGGTGTTAATGAAAAACTGTTTTTT; CDR3 protein: CAWSKTGVNEKLFF; D gene: .; J gene: TRBJ1-4; V gene: TRBV30; clone size: .
CDR3 DNA: TGTGCCAGCAGCTTGGTTTCGGGAAGCGAAGCCAAAAACATTCAGTACTTC; CDR3 protein: CASSLVSGSEAKNIQYF; D gene: .; J gene: TRBJ2-4; V gene: TRBV5-5; clone size: .
CDR3 DNA: TGCGCCAGCAGCGCGTCAGGCGGCATTATGAACACTGAAGCTTTCTTT; CDR3 protein: CASSASGGIMNTEAFF; D gene: .; J gene: TRBJ1-1; V gene: TRBV5-1; clone size: .
CDR3 DNA: TGTGCCAGCAGCCTCCTTAATACTGAACCGGGGGTAAGGTACTTC; CDR3 protein: CASSLLNTEPGVRYF; D gene: .; J gene: TRBJ2-7; V gene: TRBV7-2; clone size: .
CDR3 DNA: TGTGCCAGTAGTGTGACGGGACAGCCCTACAATGAGCAGTTCTTC; CDR3 protein: CASSVTGQPYNEQFF; D gene: TRBD1; J gene: TRBJ2-1; V gene: TRBV19; clone size: once
CDR3 DNA: TGTGCCAGTACCCAACAGGGAATTCCAACTAATGAAAAACTGTTTTTT; CDR3 protein: CASTQQGIPTNEKLFF; D gene: .; J gene: TRBJ1-4; V gene: TRBV19; clone size: .
CDR3 DNA: TGTGCCAGCAGCCCTGACAGCAATCAGCCCCAGCATTTT; CDR3 protein: CASSPDSNQPQHF; D gene: .; J gene: TRBJ1-5; V gene: TRBV5-8; clone size: .
CDR3 DNA: TGTGCCAGCAGTTCACACCCATGGGGGCCGGAGTTTAACTATGGCTACACCTTC; CDR3 protein: CASSSHPWGPEFNYGYTF; D gene: .; J gene: TRBJ1-2; V gene: TRBV27; clone size: .
CDR3 DNA: TGTGCCAGTAGTCCGTGGACAGGGGGCTCCATGAACACTGAAGCTTTCTTT; CDR3 protein: CASSPWTGGSMNTEAFF; D gene: TRBD1; J gene: TRBJ1-1; V gene: TRBV19; clone size: .
CDR3 DNA: TGTGCCTGGGCTTCGATGACAGGGAATATAAACATTCAGTACTTC; CDR3 protein: CAWASMTGNINIQYF; D gene: TRBD1; J gene: TRBJ2-4; V gene: TRBV30; clone size: .
CDR3 DNA: TGTGCCAGCAGTTTGGGAGGGGGCGCACGGGAGACCCAGTACTTC; CDR3 protein: CASSLGGGARETQYF; D gene: .; J gene: TRBJ2-5; V gene: TRBV28; clone size: .
CDR3 DNA: TGCGCCAGCAGCCAAGATCCTACAGGGGCAGGTGGTGAAAAACTGTTTTTT; CDR3 protein: CASSQDPTGAGGEKLFF; D gene: TRBD1; J gene: TRBJ1-4; V gene: TRBV4-1; clone size: .
CDR3 DNA: TGTGCCAGCAGCTCTCCCTCTAAATTCAGGGGGATCTCCTACAATGAGCAGTTCTTC; CDR3 protein: CASSSPSKFRGISYNEQFF; D gene: .; J gene: TRBJ2-1; V gene: TRBV12-1; clone size: .
CDR3 DNA: TGTGCCAGCAGCTTGGCTAGCGGGCACACAGATACGCAGTATTTT; CDR3 protein: CASSLASGHTDTQYF; D gene: TRBD2; J gene: TRBJ2-3; V gene: TRBV5-4; clone size: .
CDR3 DNA: TGTGCCTGGAGTGGGGGGGCCCCCGACGAAAAACTGTTTTTT; CDR3 protein: CAWSGGAPDEKLFF; D gene: .; J gene: TRBJ1-4; V gene: TRBV30; clone size: .
CDR3 DNA: TGTGCCAGCAGCTCAGGGAGAACTGAAGCTTTCTTT; CDR3 protein: CASSSGRTEAFF; D gene: .; J gene: TRBJ1-1; V gene: TRBV7-6; clone size: .
CDR3 DNA: TGTGCCAGCAGCTCAAAGGGACTAGCGGGGGGCTACAATGAGCAGTTCTTC; CDR3 protein: CASSSKGLAGGYNEQFF; D gene: TRBD2; J gene: TRBJ2-1; V gene: TRBV7-9; clone size: .
CDR3 DNA: TGTGCCAGCAGCTTTATGACAGGGCGACATTATGGCTACACCTTC; CDR3 protein: CASSFMTGRHYGYTF; D gene: TRBD1; J gene: TRBJ1-2; V gene: TRBV5-6; clone size: .
CDR3 DNA: TGCGCCAGCAGGGGGACAGGAGGTTTGAACACTGAAGCTTTCTTT; CDR3 protein: CASRGTGGLNTEAFF; D gene: TRBD1; J gene: TRBJ1-1; V gene: TRBV5-1; clone size: once